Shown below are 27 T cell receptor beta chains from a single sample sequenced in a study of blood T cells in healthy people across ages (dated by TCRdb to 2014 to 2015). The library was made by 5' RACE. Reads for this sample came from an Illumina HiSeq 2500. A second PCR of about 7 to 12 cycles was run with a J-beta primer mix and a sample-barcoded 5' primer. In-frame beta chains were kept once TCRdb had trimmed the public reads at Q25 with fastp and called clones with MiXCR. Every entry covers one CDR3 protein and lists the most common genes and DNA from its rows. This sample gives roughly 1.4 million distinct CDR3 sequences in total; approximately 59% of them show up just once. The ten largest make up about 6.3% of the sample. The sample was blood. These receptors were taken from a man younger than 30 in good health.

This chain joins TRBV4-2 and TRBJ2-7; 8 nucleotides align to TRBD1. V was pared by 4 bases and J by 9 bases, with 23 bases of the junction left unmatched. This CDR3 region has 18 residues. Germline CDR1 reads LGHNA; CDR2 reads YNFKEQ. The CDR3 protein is CASSPPYTSGGREGWQYF. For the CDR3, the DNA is TGTGCCAGCAGCCCCCCCTATACTTCAGGGGGCCGTGAGGGATGGCAGTACTTC.

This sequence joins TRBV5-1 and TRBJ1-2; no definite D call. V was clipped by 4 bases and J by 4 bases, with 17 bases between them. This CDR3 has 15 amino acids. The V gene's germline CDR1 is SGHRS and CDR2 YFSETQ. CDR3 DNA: TGCGCCAGCAGCCTGGACCTCGACATCCCCTATGGCTACACCTTC. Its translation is CASSLDLDIPYGYTF. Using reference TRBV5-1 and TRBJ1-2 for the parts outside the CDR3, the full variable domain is KAGVTQTPRYLIKTRGQQVTLSCSPISGHRSVSWYQQTPGQGLQFLFEYFSETQRNKGNFPGRFSGRQFSNSRSEMNVSTLELGDSALYLCASSLDLDIPYGYTFGSGTRLTVV.

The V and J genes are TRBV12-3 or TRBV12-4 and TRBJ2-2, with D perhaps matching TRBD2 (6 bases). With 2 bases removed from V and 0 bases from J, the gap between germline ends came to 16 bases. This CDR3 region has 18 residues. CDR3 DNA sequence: TGTGCCAGCAGTTTAATGCTCGGGGACTGGGCGAACACCGGGGAGCTGTTTTTT. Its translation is CASSLMLGDWANTGELFF.

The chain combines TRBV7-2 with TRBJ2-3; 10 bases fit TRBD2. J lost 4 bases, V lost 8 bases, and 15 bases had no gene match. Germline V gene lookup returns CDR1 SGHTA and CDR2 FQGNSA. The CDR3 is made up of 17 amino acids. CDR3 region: CASSPGRERGGADTQYF. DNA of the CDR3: TGTGCCAGCTCACCCGGTCGGGAGCGGGGGGGCGCAGATACGCAGTATTTT. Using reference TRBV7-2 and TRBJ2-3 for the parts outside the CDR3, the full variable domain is GAGVSQSPSNKVTEKGKDVELRCDPISGHTALYWYRQSLGQGLEFLIYFQGNSAPDKSGLPSDRFSAERTGGSVSTLTIQRTQQEDSAVYLCASSPGRERGGADTQYFGPGTRLTVL.

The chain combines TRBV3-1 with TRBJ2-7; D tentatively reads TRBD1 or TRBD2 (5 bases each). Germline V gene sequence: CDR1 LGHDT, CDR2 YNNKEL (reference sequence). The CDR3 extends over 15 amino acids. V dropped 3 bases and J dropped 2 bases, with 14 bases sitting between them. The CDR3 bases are TGTGCCAGCAGCCATGAGGGGATAGTTACCTACGAGCAGTACTTC. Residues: CASSHEGIVTYEQYF.

This chain's CDR3 is CASSLQVLTTYEQYF. Written as DNA, the CDR3 is TGTGCCAGCAGCCTACAGGTGTTAACGACCTACGAGCAGTACTTC. The chain uses TRBV6-5 and TRBJ2-7; D is perhaps TRBD1 (5 bases). This CDR3 region has 15 residues. Trimming pared 6 bases from V and 2 bases from J, leaving 17 bases between. Germline CDR1 is MNHEY and CDR2 is SVGAGI.

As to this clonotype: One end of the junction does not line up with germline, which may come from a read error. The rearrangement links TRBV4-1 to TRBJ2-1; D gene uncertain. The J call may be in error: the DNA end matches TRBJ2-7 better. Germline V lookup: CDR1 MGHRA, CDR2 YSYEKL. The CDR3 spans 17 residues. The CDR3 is CASYGKSGEREYNEQYF. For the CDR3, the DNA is TGTGCCAGCTACGGAAAAAGTGGGGAAAGGGAATACAATGAGCAGTACTTC.

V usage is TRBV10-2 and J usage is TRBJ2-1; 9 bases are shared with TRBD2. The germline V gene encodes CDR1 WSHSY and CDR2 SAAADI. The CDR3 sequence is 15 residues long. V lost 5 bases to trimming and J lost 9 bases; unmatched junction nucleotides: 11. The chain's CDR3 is CASSPLIAGAAEQFF. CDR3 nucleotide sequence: TGCGCCAGCAGTCCCCTCATAGCGGGAGCGGCTGAGCAGTTCTTC.

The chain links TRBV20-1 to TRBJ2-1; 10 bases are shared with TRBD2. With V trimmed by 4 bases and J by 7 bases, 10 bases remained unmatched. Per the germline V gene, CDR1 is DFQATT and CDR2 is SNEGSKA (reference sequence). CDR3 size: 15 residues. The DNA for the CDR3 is TGCAGTGCTATCTCCGGTAGCGGGAGGATGAATGAGCAGTTCTTC. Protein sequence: CSAISGSGRMNEQFF.

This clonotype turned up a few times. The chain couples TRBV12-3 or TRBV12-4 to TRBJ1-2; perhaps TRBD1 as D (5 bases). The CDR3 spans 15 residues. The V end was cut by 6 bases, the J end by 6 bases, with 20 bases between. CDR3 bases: TGTGCCAGCAGCCCTCTCCCCCTTGGGGCCCATGGCTACACCTTC. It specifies CASSPLPLGAHGYTF.

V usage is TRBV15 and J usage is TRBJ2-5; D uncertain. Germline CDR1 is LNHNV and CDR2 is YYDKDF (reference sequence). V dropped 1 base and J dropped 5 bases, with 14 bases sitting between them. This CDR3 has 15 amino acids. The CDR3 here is CATSRVFAGSETQYF. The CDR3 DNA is TGTGCCACCAGCAGAGTTTTTGCAGGATCGGAGACCCAGTACTTC.

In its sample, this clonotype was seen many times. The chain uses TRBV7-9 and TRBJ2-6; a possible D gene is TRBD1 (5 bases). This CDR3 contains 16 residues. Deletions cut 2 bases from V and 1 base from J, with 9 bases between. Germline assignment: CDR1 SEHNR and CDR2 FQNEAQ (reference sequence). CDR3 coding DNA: TGTGCCAGCAGCTTAAGGCAGGGTTCTGGGGCCAACGTCCTGACTTTC. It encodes CASSLRQGSGANVLTF.

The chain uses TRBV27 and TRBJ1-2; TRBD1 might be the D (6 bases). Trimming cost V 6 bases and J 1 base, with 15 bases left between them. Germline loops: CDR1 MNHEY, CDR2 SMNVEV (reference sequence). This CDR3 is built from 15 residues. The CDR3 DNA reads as TGTGCCAGCAGGACCGGGACACTTATTAACTATGGCTACACCTTC. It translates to CASRTGTLINYGYTF.

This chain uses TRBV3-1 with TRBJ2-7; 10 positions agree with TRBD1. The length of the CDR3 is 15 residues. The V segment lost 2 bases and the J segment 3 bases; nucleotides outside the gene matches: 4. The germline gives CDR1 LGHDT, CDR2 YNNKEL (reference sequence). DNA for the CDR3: TGTGCCAGCAGCCAATCGGGACAGGGGTACTACGAGCAGTACTTC. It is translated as CASSQSGQGYYEQYF.

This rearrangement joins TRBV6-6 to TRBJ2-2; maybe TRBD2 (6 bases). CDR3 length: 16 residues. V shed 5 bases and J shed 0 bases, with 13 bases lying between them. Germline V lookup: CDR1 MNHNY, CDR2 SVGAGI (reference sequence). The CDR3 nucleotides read TGTGCCAGCAGTAGACCGGGACTGACGAACACCGGGGAGCTGTTTTTT. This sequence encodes CASSRPGLTNTGELFF.

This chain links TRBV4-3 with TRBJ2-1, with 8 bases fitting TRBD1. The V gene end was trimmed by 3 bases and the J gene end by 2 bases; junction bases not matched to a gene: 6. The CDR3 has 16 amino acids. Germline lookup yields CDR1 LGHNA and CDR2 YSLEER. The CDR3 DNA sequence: TGCGCCAGCAGCCACCGGTTACAGGGGGCCTACAATGAGCAGTTCTTC. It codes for CASSHRLQGAYNEQFF.

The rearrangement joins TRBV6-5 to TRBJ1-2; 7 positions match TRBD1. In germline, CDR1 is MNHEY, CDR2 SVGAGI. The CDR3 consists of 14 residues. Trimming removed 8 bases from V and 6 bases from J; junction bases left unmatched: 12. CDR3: CASGLDRRVDGYTF. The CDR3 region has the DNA TGTGCCAGCGGATTGGACAGGAGGGTTGATGGCTACACCTTC.

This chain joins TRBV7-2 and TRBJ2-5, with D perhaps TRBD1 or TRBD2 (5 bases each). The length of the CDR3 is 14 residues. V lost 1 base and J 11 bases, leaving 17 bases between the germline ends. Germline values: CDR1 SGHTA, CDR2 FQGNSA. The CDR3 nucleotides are TGTGCCAGCAGCTTAGACGGGACCTACAATGAGCAGTACTTC. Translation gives CASSLDGTYNEQYF. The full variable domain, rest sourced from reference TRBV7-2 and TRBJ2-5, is GAGVSQSPSNKVTEKGKDVELRCDPISGHTALYWYRQSLGQGLEFLIYFQGNSAPDKSGLPSDRFSAERTGGSVSTLTIQRTQQEDSAVYLCASSLDGTYNEQYFGPGTRLLVL.

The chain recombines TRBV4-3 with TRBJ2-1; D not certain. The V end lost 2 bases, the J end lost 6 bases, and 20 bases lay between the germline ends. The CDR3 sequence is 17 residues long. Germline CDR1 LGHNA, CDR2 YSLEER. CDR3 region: CASSQLFGSLNPNEQFF. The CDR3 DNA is TGCGCCAGCAGCCAACTGTTTGGCAGCCTTAATCCCAATGAGCAGTTCTTC.

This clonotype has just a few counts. CDR3 residues: CASSVRGYSYGYTF. Written as DNA, the CDR3 is TGTGCCAGCAGTGTCAGGGGGTATTCTTATGGCTACACCTTC. J is TRBJ1-2 and V is TRBV12-3 or TRBV12-4; TRBD1 matches 7 bases. CDR3 size: 14 residues. Trimming at V came to 5 bases and at J to 5 bases, leaving 8 bases not matched to a gene.

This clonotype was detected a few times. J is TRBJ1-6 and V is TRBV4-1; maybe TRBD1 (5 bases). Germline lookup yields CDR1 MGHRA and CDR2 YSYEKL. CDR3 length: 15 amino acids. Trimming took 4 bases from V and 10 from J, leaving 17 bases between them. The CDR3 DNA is TGCGCCAGCAGCCCCGCGGACACATGGAGATCACCCCTCCACTTT. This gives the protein CASSPADTWRSPLHF.

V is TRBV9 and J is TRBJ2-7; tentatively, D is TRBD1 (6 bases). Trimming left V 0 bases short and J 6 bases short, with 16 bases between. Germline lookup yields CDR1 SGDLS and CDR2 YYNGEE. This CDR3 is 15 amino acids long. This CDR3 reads CASSVGQGSLLEQYF. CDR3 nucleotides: TGTGCCAGCAGCGTAGGTCAGGGGTCACTCCTCGAGCAGTACTTC.

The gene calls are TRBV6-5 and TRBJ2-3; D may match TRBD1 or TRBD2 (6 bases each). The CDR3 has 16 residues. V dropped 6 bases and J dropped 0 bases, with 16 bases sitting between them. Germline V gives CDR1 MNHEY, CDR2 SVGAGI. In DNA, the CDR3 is TGTGCCAGCAGCCGCGAGGGGGACTTAAGCACAGATACGCAGTATTTT. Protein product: CASSREGDLSTDTQYF.

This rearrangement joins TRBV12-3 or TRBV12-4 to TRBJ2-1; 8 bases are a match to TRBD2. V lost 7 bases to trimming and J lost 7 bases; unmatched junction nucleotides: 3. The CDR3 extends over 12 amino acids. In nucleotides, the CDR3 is TGTGCCAGCACCCCGGGGGGGAATGAGCAGTTCTTC. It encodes CASTPGGNEQFF.

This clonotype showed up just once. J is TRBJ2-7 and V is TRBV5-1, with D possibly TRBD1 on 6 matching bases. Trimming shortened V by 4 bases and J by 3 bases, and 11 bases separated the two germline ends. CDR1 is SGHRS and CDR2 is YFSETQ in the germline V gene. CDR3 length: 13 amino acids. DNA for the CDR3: TGCGCCAGCAGCATAGGACAGTACTACGAGCAGTACTTC. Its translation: CASSIGQYYEQYF.

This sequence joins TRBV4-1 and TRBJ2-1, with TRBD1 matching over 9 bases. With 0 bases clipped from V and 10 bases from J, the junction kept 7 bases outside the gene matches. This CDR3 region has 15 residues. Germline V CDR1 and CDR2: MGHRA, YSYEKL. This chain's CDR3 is CASSQEQGAVREQFF. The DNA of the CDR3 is TGCGCCAGCAGCCAAGAACAGGGGGCAGTCAGGGAGCAGTTCTTC.

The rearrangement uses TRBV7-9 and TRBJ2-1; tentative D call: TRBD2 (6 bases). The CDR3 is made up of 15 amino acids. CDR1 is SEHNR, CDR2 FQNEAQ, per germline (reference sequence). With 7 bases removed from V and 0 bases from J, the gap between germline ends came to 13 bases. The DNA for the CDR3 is TGTGCCAGCACCCCGCGGGGCAACTCCTACAATGAGCAGTTCTTC. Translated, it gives CASTPRGNSYNEQFF. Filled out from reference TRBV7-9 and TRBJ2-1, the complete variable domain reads DTGVSQNPRHKITKRGQNVTFRCDPISEHNRLYWYRQTLGQGPEFLTYFQNEAQLEKSRLLSDRFSAERPKGSFSTLEIQRTEQGDSAMYLCASTPRGNSYNEQFFGPGTRLTVL.